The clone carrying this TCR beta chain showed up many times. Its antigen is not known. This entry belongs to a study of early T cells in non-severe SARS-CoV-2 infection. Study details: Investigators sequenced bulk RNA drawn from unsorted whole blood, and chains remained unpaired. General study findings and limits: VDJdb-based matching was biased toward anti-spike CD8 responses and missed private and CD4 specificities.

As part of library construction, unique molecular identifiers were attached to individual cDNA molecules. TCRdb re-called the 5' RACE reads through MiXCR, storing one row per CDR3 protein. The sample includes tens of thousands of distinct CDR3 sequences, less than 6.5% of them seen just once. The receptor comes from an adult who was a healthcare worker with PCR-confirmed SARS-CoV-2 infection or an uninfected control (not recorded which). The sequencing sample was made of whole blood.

In nucleotides, the CDR3 is TGCGCCAGCAGCGCGGGACAGGGGTACGATGAAGCTTTCTTT. This translates into CASSAGQGYDEAFF. The rearrangement joins TRBV5-1 to TRBJ1-1, with 10 bases identical to TRBD1. Germline loops: CDR1 SGHRS, CDR2 YFSETQ. This CDR3 has 14 amino acids. V lost 4 bases, J lost 7 bases, and 7 bases stayed unmatched.